What follows are 17 T cell receptor beta chains derived from one specimen sequenced in a study of shared clonotypes between healthy human individuals. Clones were read by immunoSEQ multiplex PCR, and TCRdb kept only the in-frame ones, dropping some. The table shows around 1 million clones, with over 75% occurring only once. Sequenced sample: memory CD4+ T cells sorted from blood. Subset specified: CD45RA-negative fraction. The source of these receptors is a man younger than 35 in good health.

J is TRBJ1-1 and V is TRBV7-6, with a weak D call TRBD1 (5 bases). CDR1 and CDR2 from the germline V gene are SGHVS and FNYEAQ. The CDR3 is 13 amino acids. V lost 3 bases and J lost 6, with 11 bases in between. Written as DNA, the CDR3 is TGTGCCAGCAGCTTCGGCAGGGCGGCTGAAGCTTTCTTT. As protein: CASSFGRAAEAFF.

The genes are TRBV7-8 and TRBJ2-7; D is ambiguous. The V end lost 5 bases, the J end lost 0 bases, and 23 bases lay between the germline ends. This CDR3 is built from 18 residues. Germline V lookup: CDR1 SGHVS, CDR2 FQNEAQ. Written as DNA, the CDR3 is TGTGCCAGCAGCCCACTTAGGATTTTAACAGCCCTCTCCTACGAGCAGTACTTC. Its translation is CASSPLRILTALSYEQYF.

The chain carries TRBV6-5 and TRBJ1-2; no clear D gene. The CDR3 totals 13 residues. V was pared by 5 bases and J by 5 bases, with 12 bases between. The V gene's germline CDR1 is MNHEY and CDR2 SVGAGI. CDR3 nucleotides: TGTGCCAGCAGTGTGGTCGGTTTTTATGGCTACACCTTC. Encoded protein: CASSVVGFYGYTF.

The J gene is TRBJ1-6, the V gene TRBV2; no reliable D call. Trimming removed 1 base at V and 8 bases at J, with 9 bases between. The V gene's germline CDR1 is SNHLY and CDR2 FYNNEI. This CDR3 is 14 amino acids long. This CDR3 reads CASSEDVRYSPLHF. The CDR3 DNA sequence: TGTGCCAGCAGTGAAGACGTACGGTATTCACCCCTCCACTTT. Filled out from reference TRBV2 and TRBJ1-6, the complete variable domain reads EPEVTQTPSHQVTQMGQEVILRCVPISNHLYFYWYRQILGQKVEFLVSFYNNEISEKSEIFDDQFSVERPDGSNFTLKIRSTKLEDSAMYFCASSEDVRYSPLHFGNGTRLTVT.

In the case of this clone: Relative to the germline gene, one junction end is altered; a read error may explain this. The chain couples TRBV7-7 to TRBJ2-5; D uncertain. This CDR3 contains 13 residues. The germline V gene encodes CDR1 SSHAT and CDR2 FNYEAQ (reference sequence). The CDR3 is CASSSTDLETQYF. For the CDR3, the DNA is TGTGCTAGCAGCTCAACCGATCTAGAGACCCAGTACTTC.

Notes on this clone: The same CDR3 arises from other DNA sequences in this sample as well. The rearrangement joins TRBV5-1 to TRBJ2-7, with TRBD2 matching 11 bases. In germline, CDR1 is SGHRS, CDR2 YFSETQ. V trimming: 3 bases; J trimming: 4 bases; junction bases outside the gene matches: 3. The CDR3 has 14 residues. The CDR3: CASSSGTSGYEQYF. The CDR3 region has the DNA TGCGCCAGCAGCTCCGGGACTAGCGGTTACGAGCAGTACTTC.

This clone was seen a handful of times. In nucleotides, the CDR3 is TGTGCCAGCAGCCCGAACGGGGAGGAAGCCAAAAACATTCAGTACTTC. This codes for CASSPNGEEAKNIQYF. The V gene is TRBV14, the J gene TRBJ2-4, with D perhaps matching TRBD2 (6 bases). Germline CDR1 and CDR2: SGHDN and FVKESK. Trimming pared 4 bases from V and 0 bases from J, leaving 13 bases between. CDR3 length equals 16 residues.

This chain links TRBV7-2 with TRBJ2-7, with 15 bases that match TRBD2. The junction had 11 bases not matched to a gene; V was cut back by 8 bases and J by 6 bases. Germline CDR1 SGHTA, CDR2 FQGNSA. CDR3 length equals 16 residues. CDR3 DNA sequence: TGTGCCAGCCGTACTGGACTAGCGGGAGGGGTCCTCGAGCAGTACTTC. Translating gives CASRTGLAGGVLEQYF. The variable domain in full, completed from reference TRBV7-2 and TRBJ2-7, reads GAGVSQSPSNKVTEKGKDVELRCDPISGHTALYWYRQSLGQGLEFLIYFQGNSAPDKSGLPSDRFSAERTGGSVSTLTIQRTQQEDSAVYLCASRTGLAGGVLEQYFGPGTRLTVT.

The chain recombines TRBV6-1 with TRBJ1-5, with 7 bases fitting TRBD1. This CDR3 spans 13 amino acids. With 6 bases clipped from V and 9 bases from J, the junction kept 8 bases outside the gene matches. The germline V gene has CDR1 MNHNS and CDR2 SASEGT. CDR3 in DNA: TGTGCCAGCAGAACAGGGGTGGTTCGGCCCCAGCATTTT. Its translation is CASRTGVVRPQHF.

The rearrangement uses TRBV4-1 and TRBJ1-3, with a tentative D call TRBD1 (6 bases). Germline V gene lookup returns CDR1 MGHRA and CDR2 YSYEKL. The CDR3 sequence is 18 residues long. Deletions cut 0 bases from V and 0 bases from J, with 15 bases between. In DNA form, the CDR3 reads TGCGCCAGCAGCCAAGATTCGGGGGGCCTACGCTCTGGAAACACCATATATTTT. Its translation: CASSQDSGGLRSGNTIYF.

The gene calls are TRBV11-3 and TRBJ1-1; D is ambiguous. There are 13 residues in the CDR3. Looked up from germline, CDR1 is SGHNT and CDR2 is YENEEA. Deletions cut 4 bases from V and 0 bases from J, with 6 bases between. CDR3: CASSSEMNTEAFF. The CDR3 bases are TGTGCCAGCAGCTCGGAGATGAACACTGAAGCTTTCTTT.

In its sample, this clone was seen once. This chain joins TRBV14 and TRBJ1-2; TRBD1 is a possible D gene (6 bases). Germline assignment: CDR1 SGHDN and CDR2 FVKESK. The CDR3 totals 16 residues. Trimming took off 4 bases at V and 4 bases at J, with 19 bases between the two ends. CDR3 sequence (DNA): TGTGCCAGCAGCCCGCTTGATTCGGGACAAAGCTATGGCTACACCTTC. Its translation: CASSPLDSGQSYGYTF.

The V call is TRBV2, the J call TRBJ2-3; 8 positions match TRBD1. The CDR3 length is 15 residues. Germline V gene data show CDR1 as SNHLY and CDR2 as FYNNEI. The junction had 6 bases not matched to a gene; V was cut back by 5 bases and J by 2 bases. The CDR3 coding sequence is TGTGCCAGCAGTCCAGACAGGGGTAACACAGATACGCAGTATTTT. The encoded protein is CASSPDRGNTDTQYF.

J is TRBJ2-7 and V is TRBV6-5; 7 bases map to TRBD1. The CDR3 contains 14 residues. CDR1 and CDR2 (germline): MNHEY, SVGAGI. The J segment lost 1 base and the V segment lost 10 bases, leaving 10 bases of the junction unmatched. The CDR3 here is CATLGTAPSYEQYF. The CDR3 DNA sequence: TGTGCCACCTTAGGGACAGCTCCATCCTACGAGCAGTACTTC.

J is TRBJ1-1 and V is TRBV10-3; D ambiguous. This CDR3 region has 14 residues. V lost 3 bases and J 0 bases, leaving 8 bases between the germline ends. In germline, CDR1 is ENHRY, CDR2 SYGVKD. The CDR3: CAISDRVLNTEAFF. The CDR3 coding sequence is TGTGCCATCAGTGACAGAGTTCTGAACACTGAAGCTTTCTTT.

The chain is built from TRBV7-2 and TRBJ2-7, with D unresolved. CDR1 is SGHTA, CDR2 FQGNSA, per germline. CDR3 length: 11 amino acids. V gave up 8 bases and J gave up 5 bases, with 10 bases separating them. CDR3 sequence: CASGPHDEQYF. The DNA for the CDR3 is TGTGCCAGCGGTCCTCATGACGAGCAGTACTTC.

The chain has TRBV7-8 and TRBJ2-3, with D possibly matching TRBD2 (6 bases). CDR3 length equals 14 residues. Germline CDR1 reads SGHVS; CDR2 reads FQNEAQ. V lost 5 bases, J lost 0 bases, and 9 bases lay in between. CDR3 sequence (DNA): TGTGCCAGCAGCACCGGGACTAGCACAGATACGCAGTATTTT. Translation gives CASSTGTSTDTQYF.